Shown below are 7 T cell receptor beta chains from a single sample sequenced in a study of Tregs in tolerant kidney transplant recipients (dated by TCRdb to between 2018 and 2021). The library was produced with the immunoSEQ multiplex PCR assay. The immuneACCESS repertoire file appears here via TCRdb, limited to in-frame rearrangements. These files lack a portion of the clones; in checked studies, under half of the deficit traces to unresolved V genes, and the cause of the others is not known. This sample lists tens of thousands of clones; 90% to 95% were detected once. 0.35% to 0.55% of the sample is taken by the ten largest. Reading the label with the study, this specimen's time point is: blood sample drawn before combined kidney and bone marrow transplant. The sequenced sample was CD4+ T cells from blood, obtained before the transplant. These receptors all stem from a human donor who received a combined kidney and bone marrow transplant.

The rearrangement uses TRBV9 and TRBJ2-1, with D maybe TRBD2 (5 bases). Germline V gives CDR1 SGDLS, CDR2 YYNGEE. CDR3 length equals 16 residues. V dropped 0 bases and J dropped 7 bases, with 17 bases sitting between them. CDR3 sequence: CASSVGLDGIVNEQFF. The CDR3 DNA reads as TGTGCCAGCAGCGTAGGTCTGGACGGGATAGTAAATGAGCAGTTCTTC. Combining the CDR3 with reference TRBV9 and TRBJ2-1 gives the whole variable domain DSGVTQTPKHLITATGQRVTLRCSPRSGDLSVYWYQQSLDQGLQFLIQYYNGEERAKGNILERFSAQQFPDLHSELNLSSLELGDSALYFCASSVGLDGIVNEQFFGPGTRLTVL.

The rearrangement joins TRBV15 to TRBJ1-2; possible D gene TRBD1, 5 bases. Germline CDR1 LNHNV, CDR2 YYDKDF (reference sequence). The CDR3 length is 16 residues. V lost 0 bases to trimming and J lost 0 bases, with 11 bases between them. CDR3 sequence (DNA): TGTGCCACCAGCAGAGATTGGGGCCGAGCTAACTATGGCTACACCTTC. It yields the protein CATSRDWGRANYGYTF.

This chain uses TRBV11-3 with TRBJ2-4; 8 positions agree with TRBD2. V gave up 4 bases and J gave up 10 bases; unmatched junction bases: 12. The CDR3 spans 15 residues. Germline assignment: CDR1 SGHNT and CDR2 YENEEA. The CDR3 loop is CASSYGAGGRGIQYF. DNA of the CDR3: TGTGCCAGCAGCTATGGCGCGGGGGGACGGGGTATTCAGTACTTC.

Worth noting for this clone: An end of the junction does not agree with germline; a read error may underlie this. Other DNA sequences in the sample encode the same CDR3. The chain recombines TRBV6-6 with TRBJ1-6; TRBD1 matches 7 bases. The CDR3 spans 13 residues. CDR1 MNHNY and CDR2 SVGAGI come from the germline V gene (reference sequence). The CDR3 DNA sequence: TGTGCCAGCAGCCGGGACAGTTATTCCCCCCTCCACTTT. The encoded protein is CASSRDSYSPLHF.

The CDR3 DNA sequence: TGTGCCAGCAGCCCAGAAGGACGAAGAGGGGCTTTCTTT. Its translation is CASSPEGRRGAFF. The V call is TRBV7-2, the J call TRBJ1-1; no clear D. Trimming shortened V by 5 bases and J by 11 bases, and 18 bases separated the two germline ends. Germline values: CDR1 SGHTA, CDR2 FQGNSA. This CDR3 comprises 13 residues.

The rearrangement uses TRBV30 and TRBJ2-7, with 9 bases that match TRBD2. CDR1 GTSNPN and CDR2 SVGIG come from the germline V gene (reference sequence). This CDR3 is built from 14 residues. Trimming took 1 base from V and 4 from J; bases not matched to a gene: 5. The CDR3 is CAWSAQSGRYEQYF. CDR3 DNA sequence: TGTGCCTGGAGTGCCCAGAGCGGGAGGTACGAGCAGTACTTC.

CDR3 sequence: CASSMIYDALSTLQPQHF. The DNA for the CDR3 is TGTGCCAGTAGTATGATATATGATGCTCTCTCGACACTTCAGCCCCAGCATTTT. The chain recombines TRBV19 with TRBJ1-5, with unresolved D. The V and J ends lost 3 bases and 6 bases respectively, with 24 bases between them. The CDR3 runs to 18 residues. Germline CDR1 and CDR2: LNHDA and SQIVND (reference sequence). Drawing the rest from reference TRBV19 and TRBJ1-5, the complete variable domain is DGGITQSPKYLFRKEGQNVTLSCEQNLNHDAMYWYRQDPGQGLRLIYYSQIVNDFQKGDIAEGYSVSREKKESFPLTVTSAQKNPTAFYLCASSMIYDALSTLQPQHFGDGTRLSIL.